What follows is one T cell receptor beta chain and its context. The CDR3 length is 15 residues. J was trimmed by 3 bases and V by 4 bases; bases with no gene match: 4. The entry originates in a study of tumor-infiltrating lymphocytes in oesophageal squamous cell carcinoma. MiXCR, applied by TCRdb to the PCR reads, yields one record per CDR3 protein. The table includes 15,000 to 20,000 distinct CDR3 sequences, about 46% detected once. Sequencing was performed on esophageal tumor tissue. The V and J genes are TRBV12-3 or TRBV12-4 and TRBJ2-1; TRBD1 agrees at 9 bases. This clonotype was obtained from a male donor with esophageal squamous cell carcinoma. The CDR3 nucleotides are TGTGCCAGCAGTTCGGGACAGGGCGTCTACAATGAGCAGTTCTTC. It yields the protein CASSSGQGVYNEQFF.